These 24 T cell receptor beta chains were all obtained from the same sample, sequenced in a study of cytomegalovirus exposure and HLA in healthy donors. Both 60 Vbeta primers and 13 Jbeta primers went into the PCR. The table came from immunoSEQ multiplex PCR; TCRdb's copy has only in-frame clones and leaves some out. The sample lists more than 150,000 clones, less than 90% occurring once. What was sequenced was PBMCs. Source of these receptors: a girl under two years old in good health and CMV-seronegative.

The chain joins TRBV4-1 to TRBJ2-1; a weak D match, TRBD2 (5 bases). The CDR3 covers 17 residues. The V end lost 6 bases, the J end lost 4 bases, and 22 bases lay between the germline ends. Germline V gives CDR1 MGHRA, CDR2 YSYEKL. The chain's CDR3 is CASRRLAGLATYNEQFF. The CDR3 coding sequence is TGCGCCAGCAGACGTCTAGCTGGGCTAGCTACGTACAATGAGCAGTTCTTC.

The chain has TRBV9 and TRBJ1-1; D gene unclear. This CDR3 is 15 amino acids long. The V end was cut by 4 bases, the J end by 0 bases, with 13 bases between. Germline values: CDR1 SGDLS, CDR2 YYNGEE. The CDR3 DNA is TGTGCCAGCAGCCCCGGCCGGGAGATGAACACTGAAGCTTTCTTT. It translates to CASSPGREMNTEAFF.

This chain connects TRBV30 to TRBJ1-4; 9 bases are a match to TRBD1. The V gene's germline CDR1 is GTSNPN and CDR2 SVGIG (reference sequence). This CDR3 is built from 14 residues. With V trimmed by 4 bases and J by 5 bases, 5 bases remained unmatched. Here the CDR3 DNA reads TGTGCCTGGACTACTGGGACAGGGAATGAAAAACTGTTTTTT. Translating it yields CAWTTGTGNEKLFF. Using reference TRBV30 and TRBJ1-4 for the parts outside the CDR3, the full variable domain is SQTIHQWPATLVQPVGSPLSLECTVEGTSNPNLYWYRQAAGRGLQLLFYSVGIGQISSEVPQNLSASRPQDRQFILSSKKLLLSDSGFYLCAWTTGTGNEKLFFGSGTQLSVL.

This chain joins TRBV29-1 and TRBJ1-1; TRBD1 might be the D (6 bases). The V end was cut by 7 bases, the J end by 2 bases, with 14 bases between. CDR3 length: 13 amino acids. Per the germline V gene, CDR1 is SQVTM and CDR2 is ANQGSEA. Written as DNA, the CDR3 is TGCAGCGGGGGGGGGCGGGTAAACACTGAAGCTTTCTTT. Translated, it gives CSGGGRVNTEAFF.

V usage is TRBV11-2 and J usage is TRBJ2-7, with D maybe TRBD1 (6 bases). Looked up from germline, CDR1 is SGHAT and CDR2 is FQNNGV. V was clipped by 6 bases and J by 2 bases, with 14 bases between them. The CDR3 runs to 14 residues. The DNA of the CDR3 is TGTGCCAGCAGTATGGTTAACAGGGCCTACGAGCAGTACTTC. This sequence encodes CASSMVNRAYEQYF.

The V and J genes are TRBV15 and TRBJ1-1, with TRBD1 as a possible D gene (6 bases). This CDR3 contains 13 residues. V lost 1 base to trimming and J lost 11 bases, with 14 bases between them. Per germline, CDR1 LNHNV and CDR2 YYDKDF (reference sequence). The CDR3 sequence is CATSRVGGDRAFF. CDR3 nucleotide sequence: TGTGCCACCAGCAGAGTAGGGGGGGACCGGGCTTTCTTT.

The V gene is TRBV4-1, the J gene TRBJ2-1; possible D gene TRBD2, 7 bases. There are 16 residues in the CDR3. V was clipped by 1 base and J by 6 bases, with 16 bases between them. Germline CDR1 MGHRA, CDR2 YSYEKL. CDR3 bases: TGCGCCAGCAGCCAAGGGGGGGCTAGCGGTATCAATGAGCAGTTCTTC. Protein sequence: CASSQGGASGINEQFF.

The chain links TRBV6-6 to TRBJ2-7; 7 bases map to TRBD1. The CDR3 is made up of 15 amino acids. Germline loops: CDR1 MNHNY, CDR2 SVGAGI (reference sequence). With 5 bases clipped from V and 0 bases from J, the junction kept 7 bases outside the gene matches. CDR3 sequence reads: CASSIGTDGSYEQYF. The CDR3 nucleotides are TGTGCCAGCAGTATTGGGACAGACGGCTCCTACGAGCAGTACTTC.

The V call is TRBV30, the J call TRBJ2-7, with 7 bases that match TRBD2. Trimming removed 2 bases from V and 1 base from J; junction bases left unmatched: 8. CDR1 is GTSNPN and CDR2 is SVGIG in the germline V gene (reference sequence). The CDR3 has 15 residues. CDR3 protein: CAWSLWGGGSYEQYF. CDR3 in DNA: TGTGCCTGGAGTTTGTGGGGGGGAGGATCCTACGAGCAGTACTTC.

The chain couples TRBV29-1 to TRBJ1-2; 7 bases map to TRBD1. The CDR3 is made up of 13 amino acids. Germline-derived CDR1 and CDR2 are SQVTM and ANQGSEA. Trimming cost V 6 bases and J 0 bases; bases outside gene matches: 4. The CDR3: CSVLQGTNYGYTF. The CDR3 DNA reads as TGCAGCGTACTACAGGGGACTAACTATGGCTACACCTTC.

The chain recombines TRBV5-1 with TRBJ2-3; TRBD2 aligns across 12 bases. Germline V gives CDR1 SGHRS, CDR2 YFSETQ. The CDR3 is made up of 19 amino acids. V was clipped by 1 base and J by 1 base; unmatched bases: 10. The CDR3 here is CASSLPGTSGLSRTDTQYF. The CDR3 nucleotides read TGCGCCAGCAGCTTGCCCGGGACTAGCGGGTTGTCCCGCACAGATACGCAGTATTTT. The whole variable domain, filled in from reference TRBV5-1 and TRBJ2-3, reads KAGVTQTPRYLIKTRGQQVTLSCSPISGHRSVSWYQQTPGQGLQFLFEYFSETQRNKGNFPGRFSGRQFSNSRSEMNVSTLELGDSALYLCASSLPGTSGLSRTDTQYFGPGTRLTVL.

This clone was seen a few times. V is TRBV7-2 and J is TRBJ2-5; TRBD1 matches at 8 bases. Gene TRBJ2-7 matches the end of the DNA better, so the J call may be wrong. The CDR3 is made up of 16 amino acids. The germline V gene has CDR1 SGHTA and CDR2 FQGNSA. In DNA form, the CDR3 reads TGTGCCAGCAGCTTAGGGGGACAGGAACTCACCTACGAGCAGTACTTC. This encodes CASSLGGQELTYEQYF.

J is TRBJ2-7 and V is TRBV30; 7 nucleotides align to TRBD1. CDR3 size: 13 residues. With 3 bases clipped from V and 2 bases from J, the junction kept 4 bases outside the gene matches. Germline V gene data show CDR1 as GTSNPN and CDR2 as SVGIG (reference sequence). The chain's CDR3 is CAWRNRGAYEQYF. DNA for the CDR3: TGTGCCTGGAGAAACAGGGGCGCCTACGAGCAGTACTTC.

CDR3 amino acids: CASRTGGLAYEQYF. In DNA form, the CDR3 reads TGTGCCAGCAGGACAGGGGGCCTTGCCTACGAGCAGTACTTC. This chain joins TRBV6-1 and TRBJ2-7, with TRBD1 matching 10 bases. The germline V gene has CDR1 MNHNS and CDR2 SASEGT. There are 14 residues in the CDR3. J gave up 2 bases and V 6 bases, and 4 bases lay outside the gene matches.

The chain is built from TRBV28 and TRBJ2-4; the match to TRBD1 covers 8 bases. The length of the CDR3 is 15 residues. Trimming removed 3 bases from V and 4 bases from J; junction bases left unmatched: 5. Germline CDR1 and CDR2: MDHEN and SYDVKM. Here the CDR3 reads CASSFSGTGKNIQYF. DNA of the CDR3: TGTGCCAGCAGTTTCTCCGGGACAGGAAAAAACATTCAGTACTTC. Variable domain in full (rest from reference TRBV28 and TRBJ2-4): DVKVTQSSRYLVKRTGEKVFLECVQDMDHENMFWYRQDPGLGLRLIYFSYDVKMKEKGDIPEGYSVSREKKERFSLILESASTNQTSMYLCASSFSGTGKNIQYFGAGTRLSVL.

The chain recombines TRBV4-2 with TRBJ2-7; D not certain. The CDR3 is made up of 12 amino acids. Germline CDR1 LGHNA, CDR2 YNFKEQ. Trimming removed 0 bases at V and 7 bases at J, with 7 bases between. CDR3 coding DNA: TGTGCCAGCAGCCAAGAAGCCGAAGAGCAGTACTTC. Translated: CASSQEAEEQYF.

The V call is TRBV15, the J call TRBJ1-1; D is undetermined. V was trimmed by 3 bases and J by 6 bases, leaving 11 bases between them. Germline V gives CDR1 LNHNV, CDR2 YYDKDF (reference sequence). This CDR3 is built from 13 residues. CDR3 sequence reads: CATSRVEVSEAFF. CDR3 DNA: TGTGCCACCAGCAGGGTGGAGGTATCTGAAGCTTTCTTT.

The rearrangement joins TRBV29-1 to TRBJ2-1; D possibly corresponds to TRBD1 (5 bases). From germline, CDR1 is SQVTM and CDR2 ANQGSEA. The CDR3 is 12 amino acids. V was pared by 0 bases and J by 8 bases, with 8 bases between. Written as DNA, the CDR3 is TGCAGCGTTGAAGATAGCAGGGATGAGCAGTTCTTC. Its protein is CSVEDSRDEQFF.

The sample holds one count of this clone. This chain joins TRBV27 and TRBJ2-3; a possible D gene is TRBD1 (6 bases). Germline V gene sequence: CDR1 MNHEY, CDR2 SMNVEV (reference sequence). The V end was cut by 6 bases, the J end by 2 bases, with 24 bases between. The CDR3 consists of 18 residues. Written as DNA, the CDR3 is TGTGCCAGCAGCCGTTTTAGTTTACAGGGCGAAAACACAGATACGCAGTATTTT. Its translation: CASSRFSLQGENTDTQYF.

This clone has just one count. The V call is TRBV11-2, the J call TRBJ2-2, with 13 bases that match TRBD2. In germline, CDR1 is SGHAT, CDR2 FQNNGV. Unmatched junction bases numbered 9, after V lost 4 bases and J lost 7 bases. The CDR3 totals 17 residues. The CDR3 sequence: CASSWATSGRWDGELFF. The CDR3 DNA reads as TGTGCCAGCAGCTGGGCGACTAGCGGGAGGTGGGACGGGGAGCTGTTTTTT.

The J gene is TRBJ2-1, the V gene TRBV6-5; 11 nucleotides match TRBD2. The junction had 7 bases not matched to a gene; V was cut back by 5 bases and J by 7 bases. Germline V gene sequence: CDR1 MNHEY, CDR2 SVGAGI. The CDR3 is 15 amino acids. DNA for the CDR3: TGTGCCAGCAGTCCCATAGCGGGGGGGCAGAATGAGCAGTTCTTC. Translating gives CASSPIAGGQNEQFF.

The sample holds a few counts of this clone. This chain connects TRBV10-3 to TRBJ2-3, with TRBD2 matching 7 bases. Trimming cost V 6 bases and J 4 bases; bases outside gene matches: 4. CDR1 is ENHRY and CDR2 is SYGVKD in the germline V gene. This CDR3 region has 13 residues. CDR3 protein: CAIRRGDPDTQYF. CDR3 in DNA: TGTGCCATCAGACGGGGGGATCCAGATACGCAGTATTTT.

This chain joins TRBV6-5 and TRBJ2-1; D possibly corresponds to TRBD1 (6 bases). Trimming took 4 bases from V and 6 from J, leaving 13 bases between them. There are 14 residues in the CDR3. CDR1 MNHEY and CDR2 SVGAGI come from the germline V gene. In nucleotides, the CDR3 is TGTGCCAGCAGTTGGACAGCTTTGAGCAATGAGCAGTTCTTC. Translated, it gives CASSWTALSNEQFF.

Note on this clone: One end of the junction fails to match germline, which may point to a read error. The chain couples TRBV7-9 to TRBJ2-7; D is ambiguous. This CDR3 has 13 amino acids. Germline V gives CDR1 SEHNR, CDR2 FQNEAQ (reference sequence). The CDR3 DNA is TGTTCCAGCAGCCTCCCATTGGCCCACGAGCAGTACTTC. It codes for CSSSLPLAHEQYF.